This entry lists 18 T cell receptor beta chains sequenced from one sample in a study of regulatory T cells in long-lasting Graves disease. Time point here: newly diagnosed GD, antithyroid drugs for less than 3 months. The TCR library was made from RNA extracted from PBMCs. The authors built TCR beta libraries using iRepertoire HTBI primers and Arm-PCR of CDR3 regions. Each CDR3 protein gets one entry after TCRdb re-called the multiplex PCR reads with MiXCR. The table shows around 250,000 distinct CDR3 sequences, with around 21% occurring only once. Sample: peripheral blood mononuclear cells (PBMCs), taken at new diagnosis, from a patient treated with antithyroid drugs. The receptor set was obtained from a female donor with Graves disease.

This clonotype was seen at least ten times. J is TRBJ2-5 and V is TRBV7-9; a weak D match, TRBD2 (5 bases). The CDR3 spans 12 residues. V was trimmed by 5 bases and J by 3 bases, leaving 7 bases between them. Per germline, CDR1 SEHNR and CDR2 FQNEAQ (reference sequence). The CDR3 DNA is TGTGCCAGCAGCGTACTAGAAGAGACCCAGTACTTC. It specifies CASSVLEETQYF.

The chain uses TRBV25-1 and TRBJ2-5, with D possibly being TRBD2 (7 bases). The CDR3 covers 16 residues. Germline values: CDR1 MGHDK, CDR2 SYGVNS. The V end lost 3 bases, the J end lost 1 base, and 15 bases lay between the germline ends. The CDR3 reads CASSDPPGGLQETQYF. CDR3 coding DNA: TGTGCCAGCAGTGATCCCCCCGGGGGGCTCCAAGAGACCCAGTACTTC.

This clonotype occurred many times. The chain recombines TRBV9 with TRBJ2-1, with 11 bases aligning to TRBD2. The V and J ends lost 4 bases and 0 bases, in that order; junction bases with no gene match: 3. The length of the CDR3 is 16 residues. CDR1 is SGDLS and CDR2 is YYNGEE in the germline V gene. In DNA form, the CDR3 reads TGTGCCAGCAGCCCTAGCGGGGGGAGCTCCTACAATGAGCAGTTCTTC. It translates to CASSPSGGSSYNEQFF.

This clonotype was detected many times. The gene calls are TRBV9 and TRBJ2-3, with 7 bases identical to TRBD2. CDR3 size: 16 residues. With V trimmed by 0 bases and J by 1 base, 5 bases remained unmatched. The germline V gene encodes CDR1 SGDLS and CDR2 YYNGEE. CDR3 DNA: TGTGCCAGCAGCGTAGGGGCGCTAGCGGGCACAGATACGCAGTATTTT. Protein: CASSVGALAGTDTQYF.

As to this clonotype: Sequence at one end of the junction differs from germline and may be a read error. The CDR3 DNA reads TGTGCCAGCCTTGTGGGAGGGCCCGCAGATACGCAGTATTTT. Residues: CASLVGGPADTQYF. The chain is built from TRBV5-1 and TRBJ2-3; TRBD2 agrees at 7 bases. There are 14 residues in the CDR3. The V gene's germline CDR1 is SGHRS and CDR2 YFSETQ.

This clonotype was counted a few times. The chain links TRBV10-3 to TRBJ1-2; TRBD1 agrees at 8 bases. The CDR3 is 15 amino acids. From germline, CDR1 is ENHRY and CDR2 SYGVKD. V was clipped by 4 bases and J by 8 bases; unmatched bases: 12. The CDR3 loop is CAISVLGQVSEGYTF. The CDR3 coding sequence is TGTGCCATCAGTGTTTTGGGACAGGTCTCGGAGGGCTACACCTTC.

Many counts were recorded for this clonotype. V usage is TRBV9 and J usage is TRBJ2-5; 8 nucleotides agree with TRBD2. The V segment lost 9 bases and the J segment 5 bases; nucleotides outside the gene matches: 12. Germline CDR1 is SGDLS and CDR2 is YYNGEE. CDR3 length: 14 residues. CDR3 region: CANDSGAAGETQYF. CDR3 nucleotides: TGTGCCAACGATAGCGGGGCGGCGGGGGAGACCCAGTACTTC.

This clonotype was counted at least ten times. The chain recombines TRBV7-2 with TRBJ2-7, with D possibly TRBD1 on 5 matching bases. CDR3 length: 13 amino acids. Germline CDR1 and CDR2: SGHTA and FQGNSA. V was trimmed by 3 bases and J by 1 base, leaving 7 bases between them. Here the CDR3 reads CASSFKGSYEQYF. In nucleotides, the CDR3 is TGTGCCAGCAGCTTTAAGGGGTCCTACGAGCAGTACTTC.

This clonotype was picked up many times. This rearrangement joins TRBV20-1 to TRBJ2-7; D is unclear. Trimming left V 2 bases short and J 0 bases short, with 8 bases between. Germline values: CDR1 DFQATT, CDR2 SNEGSKA (reference sequence). This CDR3 region has 13 residues. CDR3 DNA sequence: TGCAGTGCTAGACCCGGGTCCTCCTACGAGCAGTACTTC. It is translated as CSARPGSSYEQYF.

This clonotype was observed a handful of times. The V and J genes are TRBV4-1 and TRBJ2-3; D is perhaps TRBD1 (6 bases). The germline CDR1 and CDR2 sequences are MGHRA and YSYEKL. This CDR3 has 15 residues. The V gene lost 4 bases and the J gene lost 0 bases, with 11 bases spanning the gap. Here the CDR3 DNA reads TGCGCCAGCAGCCGAATACAGGGCAGCACAGATACGCAGTATTTT. Translating it yields CASSRIQGSTDTQYF.

This clonotype was counted between two and nine times. V gene TRBV4-1 combines with J gene TRBJ2-7; 11 bases are a match to TRBD2. Germline CDR1 reads MGHRA; CDR2 reads YSYEKL. The CDR3 length is 15 residues. With V trimmed by 3 bases and J by 2 bases, 3 bases remained unmatched. CDR3 DNA: TGCGCCAGCAGCCACCAACTAGCGGGAGCCTACGAGCAGTACTTC. Translated, it gives CASSHQLAGAYEQYF.

This clonotype was observed at least ten times. This sequence joins TRBV7-9 and TRBJ2-1; TRBD2 is a possible D gene (6 bases). Trimming removed 7 bases at V and 7 bases at J, with 20 bases between. This CDR3 has 15 residues. Germline V gene sequence: CDR1 SEHNR, CDR2 FQNEAQ (reference sequence). CDR3 nucleotide sequence: TGTGCCAGCACCCAGGGTGGGATAGCGGCTAATGAGCAGTTCTTC. Encoded protein: CASTQGGIAANEQFF.

A note on this clonotype: One base away lies a much larger clone, so this may be a sequencing read error. This rearrangement joins TRBV14 to TRBJ2-1; D perhaps matches TRBD2 (6 bases). This CDR3 is 16 amino acids long. Trimming left V 4 bases short and J 6 bases short, with 19 bases between. Germline-derived CDR1 and CDR2 are SGHDN and FVKESK. The CDR3 is CASSRLLFGTSNEQFF. CDR3 DNA sequence: TGTGCCAGCAGCCGACTACTTTTCGGGACTTCCAATGAGCAGTTCTTC.

This clonotype was counted ten times or more. V is TRBV28 and J is TRBJ1-2; D gene unclear. The CDR3 runs 12 residues. Per germline, CDR1 MDHEN and CDR2 SYDVKM. V was cut by 7 bases and J by 8 bases, with 14 bases left in between. CDR3 bases: TGTGCCAGCACTGTGGCGGGGAAAGGCTACACCTTC. Protein sequence: CASTVAGKGYTF.

This rearrangement joins TRBV4-1 to TRBJ1-2; TRBD1 is a possible D gene (6 bases). This CDR3 region has 19 residues. V was shortened by 4 bases and J by 3 bases, with 27 bases between the two germline ends. Germline V lookup: CDR1 MGHRA, CDR2 YSYEKL. In DNA form, the CDR3 reads TGCGCCAGCAGCCCACGCCTTCGGTCCTTCAACCAGGGGTACTATGGCTACACCTTC. As protein: CASSPRLRSFNQGYYGYTF.

The V gene is TRBV5-4, the J gene TRBJ2-1; 10 bases line up with TRBD2. Trimming at V came to 4 bases and at J to 4 bases, leaving 5 bases not matched to a gene. The CDR3 runs 15 residues. The germline CDR1 and CDR2 sequences are SGHNT and YYREEE (reference sequence). In DNA, the CDR3 is TGTGCCAGCAGCGGTCCAGCGGGAGGGTACAATGAGCAGTTCTTC. Translation gives CASSGPAGGYNEQFF.

In its sample, this clonotype was seen many times. V is TRBV3-1 and J is TRBJ2-3, with D perhaps TRBD1 (5 bases). This CDR3 region has 13 residues. Trimming stripped 5 bases from V and 5 bases from J, with 11 bases between. Germline values: CDR1 LGHDT, CDR2 YNNKEL (reference sequence). CDR3 amino acids: CASSDRTGDTQYF. The CDR3, as DNA: TGTGCCAGCAGCGATCGAACAGGAGATACGCAGTATTTT.

This clonotype appeared many times. The chain uses TRBV6-5 and TRBJ1-2; weak D call: TRBD1 (5 bases). Trimming cost V 2 bases and J 4 bases, with 11 bases left between them. The V gene's germline CDR1 is MNHEY and CDR2 SVGAGI. CDR3 length: 14 amino acids. This CDR3 reads CASSYRVQGYGYTF. CDR3 sequence (DNA): TGTGCCAGCAGTTACAGGGTGCAGGGCTATGGCTACACCTTC.